The T cell receptor (beta chain) under discussion was sequenced for a study of T cell repertoires in cytomegalovirus infection. One entry per CDR3 protein results from TCRdb running MiXCR on the reads. The repertoire consists of about 900,000 distinct CDR3 sequences, with approximately 31% occurring once and the leading ten covering roughly 13%. Regarding this clonotype: No antigen is known for it.

Germline CDR1 reads MNHEY; CDR2 reads SVGEGT. The CDR3 is 15 residues long. Unmatched junction bases numbered 7, after V lost 8 bases and J lost 3 bases. The starting material was cultured CD8+ T cells from PBMCs, obtained from culture after CMV antigen stimulation. The sequence was obtained from a human donor in good health (CMV status not recorded). Some clones in this sample may be carry-over from other donors' samples. The V gene is TRBV6-2 or TRBV6-3, the J gene TRBJ1-6; 7 nucleotides line up with TRBD1. The CDR3 is CASLGGGGYNSPLHF. CDR3 nucleotides: TGTGCCAGCCTAGGAGGGGGCGGCTATAATTCACCCCTCCACTTT.